Presented here are 4 T cell receptor beta chains from one specimen sequenced in a study of blood T cells in healthy people across ages. A second PCR of about 7 to 12 cycles used a sample-barcoded 5' primer and a J-beta primer mix. TCRdb re-called the 5' RACE reads through MiXCR, storing one row per CDR3 protein. The data show roughly 800,000 distinct CDR3 sequences, 58% seen once. Sequenced material: blood. The receptors stem from a man in his thirties or forties in good health.

This chain connects TRBV12-3 or TRBV12-4 to TRBJ2-4; no clear D. Gene TRBJ2-7 matches the end of the DNA better, so the J call may be wrong. This CDR3 comprises 12 residues. This chain's CDR3 is CASSFSPDEQYF. In DNA, the CDR3 is TGTGCCAGCAGTTTTTCTCCGGACGAGCAGTACTTC.

The CDR3 DNA reads TGTGCCAGCACGGGCAGCGAGGCGTCACCCCTCCACTTT. It translates to CASTGSEASPLHF. The chain combines TRBV27 with TRBJ1-6; D is ambiguous. This CDR3 is 13 amino acids long. CDR1 and CDR2 from the germline V gene are MNHEY and SMNVEV (reference sequence). V shed 7 bases and J shed 10 bases, with 14 bases lying between them.

V usage is TRBV6-2 or TRBV6-3 and J usage is TRBJ1-2; no clear D gene. CDR3 length: 16 amino acids. V lost 3 bases and J 1 base, leaving 15 bases between the germline ends. Germline CDR1 MNHEY, CDR2 SVGEGT. The CDR3 sequence: CASSYSTTGSNYGYTF. The CDR3 DNA follows: TGTGCCAGCAGTTATTCAACAACCGGGAGTAACTATGGCTACACCTTC.

This clonotype was counted only a few times. The gene calls are TRBV14 and TRBJ1-1; the D gene is possibly TRBD1 (5 bases). CDR1 is SGHDN and CDR2 is FVKESK in the germline V gene. The V gene lost 0 bases and the J gene lost 8 bases, with 16 bases spanning the gap. The CDR3 contains 15 residues. CDR3 region: CASSQDKSWGPEAFF. CDR3 coding DNA: TGTGCCAGCAGCCAAGATAAGAGTTGGGGACCCGAAGCTTTCTTT.